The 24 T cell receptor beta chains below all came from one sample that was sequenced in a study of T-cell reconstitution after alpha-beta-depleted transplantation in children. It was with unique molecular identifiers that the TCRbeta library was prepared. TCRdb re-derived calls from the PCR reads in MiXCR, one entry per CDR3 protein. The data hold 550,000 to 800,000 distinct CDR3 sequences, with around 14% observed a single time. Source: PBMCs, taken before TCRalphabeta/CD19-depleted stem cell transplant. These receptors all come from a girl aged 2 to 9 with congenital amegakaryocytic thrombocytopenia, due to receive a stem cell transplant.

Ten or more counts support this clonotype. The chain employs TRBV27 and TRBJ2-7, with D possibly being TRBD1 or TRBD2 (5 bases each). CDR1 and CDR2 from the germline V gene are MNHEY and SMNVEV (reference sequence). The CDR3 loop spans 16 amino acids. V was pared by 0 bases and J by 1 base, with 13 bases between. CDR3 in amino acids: CASSLSGALISYEQYF. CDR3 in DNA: TGTGCCAGCAGTTTATCCGGGGCACTTATATCCTACGAGCAGTACTTC.

The CDR3 protein is CSASRPRGGVAKNIQYF. The CDR3 DNA is TGCAGTGCTAGCCGGCCCCGGGGGGGGGTAGCCAAAAACATTCAGTACTTC. The rearrangement links TRBV20-1 to TRBJ2-4, with 8 bases lining up with TRBD2. The CDR3 is 17 amino acids. V dropped 3 bases and J dropped 0; count of bases not matched to a gene: 10. Looked up from germline, CDR1 is DFQATT and CDR2 is SNEGSKA (reference sequence).

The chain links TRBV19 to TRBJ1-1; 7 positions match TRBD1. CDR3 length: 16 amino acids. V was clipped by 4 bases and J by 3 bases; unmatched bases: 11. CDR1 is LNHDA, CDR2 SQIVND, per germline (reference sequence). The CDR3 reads CASSTTTNRGDTEAFF. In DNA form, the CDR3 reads TGTGCCAGTAGTACGACAACCAACAGGGGAGACACTGAAGCTTTCTTT.

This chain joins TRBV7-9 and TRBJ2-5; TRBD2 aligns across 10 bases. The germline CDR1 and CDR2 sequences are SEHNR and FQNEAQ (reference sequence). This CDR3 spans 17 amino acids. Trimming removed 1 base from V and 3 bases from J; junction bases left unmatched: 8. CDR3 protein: CASSLGLAGVVEETQYF. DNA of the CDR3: TGTGCCAGCAGCTTAGGCCTAGCGGGAGTGGTCGAAGAGACCCAGTACTTC. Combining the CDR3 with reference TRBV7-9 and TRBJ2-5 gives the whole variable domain DTGVSQNPRHKITKRGQNVTFRCDPISEHNRLYWYRQTLGQGPEFLTYFQNEAQLEKSRLLSDRFSAERPKGSFSTLEIQRTEQGDSAMYLCASSLGLAGVVEETQYFGPGTRLLVL.

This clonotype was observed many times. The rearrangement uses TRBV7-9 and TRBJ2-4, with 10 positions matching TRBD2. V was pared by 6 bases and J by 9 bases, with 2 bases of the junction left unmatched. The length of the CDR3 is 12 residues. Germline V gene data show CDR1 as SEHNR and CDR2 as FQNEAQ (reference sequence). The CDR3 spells CASSGTSVIQYF. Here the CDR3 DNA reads TGTGCCAGCAGTGGGACTAGCGTCATTCAGTACTTC. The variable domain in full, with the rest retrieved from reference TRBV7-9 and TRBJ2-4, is DTGVSQNPRHKITKRGQNVTFRCDPISEHNRLYWYRQTLGQGPEFLTYFQNEAQLEKSRLLSDRFSAERPKGSFSTLEIQRTEQGDSAMYLCASSGTSVIQYFGAGTRLSVL.

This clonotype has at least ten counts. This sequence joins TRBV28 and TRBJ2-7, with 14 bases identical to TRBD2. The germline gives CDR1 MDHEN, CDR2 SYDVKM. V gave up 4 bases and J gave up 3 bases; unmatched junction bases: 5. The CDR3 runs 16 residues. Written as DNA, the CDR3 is TGTGCCAGCAGTTCGCGGACTAGCGGGAGGATCTACGAGCAGTACTTC. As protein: CASSSRTSGRIYEQYF. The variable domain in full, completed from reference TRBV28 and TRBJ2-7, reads DVKVTQSSRYLVKRTGEKVFLECVQDMDHENMFWYRQDPGLGLRLIYFSYDVKMKEKGDIPEGYSVSREKKERFSLILESASTNQTSMYLCASSSRTSGRIYEQYFGPGTRLTVT.

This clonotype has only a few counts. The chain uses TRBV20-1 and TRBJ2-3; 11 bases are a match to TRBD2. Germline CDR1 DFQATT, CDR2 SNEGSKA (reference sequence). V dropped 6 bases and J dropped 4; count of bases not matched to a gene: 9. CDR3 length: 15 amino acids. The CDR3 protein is CSAVTGLAVADTQYF. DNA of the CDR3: TGCAGTGCCGTAACGGGACTAGCGGTGGCAGATACGCAGTATTTT.

DNA of the CDR3: TGTGCCAGCAGCTCGTGGAGGCTAAACAACAATGAGCAGTTCTTC. This gives the protein CASSSWRLNNNEQFF. J is TRBJ2-1 and V is TRBV7-9, with D possibly matching TRBD2 (5 bases). V lost 4 bases to trimming and J lost 5 bases, with 15 bases between them. CDR1 is SEHNR, CDR2 FQNEAQ, per germline (reference sequence). The CDR3 is 15 amino acids.

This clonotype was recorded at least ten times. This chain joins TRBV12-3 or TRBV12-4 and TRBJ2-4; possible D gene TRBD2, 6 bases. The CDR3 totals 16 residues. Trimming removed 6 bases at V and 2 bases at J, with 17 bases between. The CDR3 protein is CASSRGTGGTKNIQYF. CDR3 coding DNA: TGTGCCAGCAGCCGCGGGACTGGAGGGACCAAAAACATTCAGTACTTC.

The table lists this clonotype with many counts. CDR3 nucleotide sequence: TGCGCCAGCAGCCTTTCCGGGCTTGAGCAGTTCTTC. Encoded protein: CASSLSGLEQFF. The chain recombines TRBV4-1 with TRBJ2-1; D not certain. Germline assignment: CDR1 MGHRA and CDR2 YSYEKL. Trimming left V 4 bases short and J 9 bases short, with 10 bases between. This CDR3 has 12 residues.

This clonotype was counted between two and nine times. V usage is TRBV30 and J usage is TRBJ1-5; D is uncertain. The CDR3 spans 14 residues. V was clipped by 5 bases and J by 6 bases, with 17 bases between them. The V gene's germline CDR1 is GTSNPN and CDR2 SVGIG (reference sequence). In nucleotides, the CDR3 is TGTGCCTGGGCCGCGGCACACCCTAGTCAGCCCCAGCATTTT. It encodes CAWAAAHPSQPQHF.

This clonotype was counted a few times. The CDR3 bases are TGTGCCAGCAGCGCGCGGGGGCATGGCACAGATACGCAGTATTTT. Translation gives CASSARGHGTDTQYF. The V and J genes are TRBV9 and TRBJ2-3, with D maybe TRBD2 (7 bases). The CDR3 loop spans 15 amino acids. The germline CDR1 and CDR2 sequences are SGDLS and YYNGEE. The V end was cut by 3 bases, the J end by 1 base, with 12 bases between.

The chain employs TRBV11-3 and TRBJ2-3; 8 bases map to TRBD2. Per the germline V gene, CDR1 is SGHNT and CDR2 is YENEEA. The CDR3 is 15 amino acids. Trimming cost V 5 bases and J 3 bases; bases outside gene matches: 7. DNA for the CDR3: TGTGCCAGCAGCCTCGGGAGGGCCGTGACAGATACGCAGTATTTT. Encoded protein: CASSLGRAVTDTQYF.

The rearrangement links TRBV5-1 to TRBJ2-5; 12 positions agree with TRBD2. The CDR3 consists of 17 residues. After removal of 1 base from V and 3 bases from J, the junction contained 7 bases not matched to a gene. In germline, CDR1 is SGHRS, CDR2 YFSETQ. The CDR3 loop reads CASSLTGLAGSKETQYF. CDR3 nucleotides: TGCGCCAGCAGCTTGACGGGACTAGCGGGTTCAAAAGAGACCCAGTACTTC.

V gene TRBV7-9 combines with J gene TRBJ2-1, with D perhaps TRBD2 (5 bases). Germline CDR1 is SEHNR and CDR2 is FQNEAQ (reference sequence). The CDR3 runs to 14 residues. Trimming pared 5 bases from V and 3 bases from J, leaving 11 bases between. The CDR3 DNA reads TGTGCCAGCAGCGATCTACTAGGCTACAATGAGCAGTTCTTC. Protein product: CASSDLLGYNEQFF. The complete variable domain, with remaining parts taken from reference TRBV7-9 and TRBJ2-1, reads DTGVSQNPRHKITKRGQNVTFRCDPISEHNRLYWYRQTLGQGPEFLTYFQNEAQLEKSRLLSDRFSAERPKGSFSTLEIQRTEQGDSAMYLCASSDLLGYNEQFFGPGTRLTVL.

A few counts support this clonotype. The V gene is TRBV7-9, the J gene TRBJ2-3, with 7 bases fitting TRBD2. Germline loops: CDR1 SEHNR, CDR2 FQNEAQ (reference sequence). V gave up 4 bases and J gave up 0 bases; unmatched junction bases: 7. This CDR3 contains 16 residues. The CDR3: CASSWGGGGSTDTQYF. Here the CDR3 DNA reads TGTGCCAGCAGCTGGGGCGGCGGGGGAAGCACAGATACGCAGTATTTT.

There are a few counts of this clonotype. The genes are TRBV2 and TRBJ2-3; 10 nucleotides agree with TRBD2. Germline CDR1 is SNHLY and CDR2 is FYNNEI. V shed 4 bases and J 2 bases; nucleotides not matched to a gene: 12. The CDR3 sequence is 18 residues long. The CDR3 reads CASSGSVASGGFTDTQYF. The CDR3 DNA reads TGTGCCAGCAGTGGAAGCGTGGCTAGCGGGGGTTTCACAGATACGCAGTATTTT.

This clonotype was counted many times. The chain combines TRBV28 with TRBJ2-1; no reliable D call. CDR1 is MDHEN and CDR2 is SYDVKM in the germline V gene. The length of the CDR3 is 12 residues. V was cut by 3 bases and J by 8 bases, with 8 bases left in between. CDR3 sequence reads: CASSFGQDEQFF. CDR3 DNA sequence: TGTGCCAGCAGTTTCGGGCAGGATGAGCAGTTCTTC.

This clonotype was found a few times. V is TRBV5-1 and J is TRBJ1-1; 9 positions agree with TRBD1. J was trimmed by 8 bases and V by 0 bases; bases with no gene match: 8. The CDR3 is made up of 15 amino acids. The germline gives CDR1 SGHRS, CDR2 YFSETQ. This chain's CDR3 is CASSLVGQGKGEAFF. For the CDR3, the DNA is TGCGCCAGCAGCTTGGTGGGACAGGGCAAGGGGGAAGCTTTCTTT.

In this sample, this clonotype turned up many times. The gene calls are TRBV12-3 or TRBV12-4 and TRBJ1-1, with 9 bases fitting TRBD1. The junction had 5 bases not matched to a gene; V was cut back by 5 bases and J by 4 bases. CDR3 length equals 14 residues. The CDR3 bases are TGTGCCAGCAGTCCGGGACAGGGCACCACTGAAGCTTTCTTT. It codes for CASSPGQGTTEAFF.

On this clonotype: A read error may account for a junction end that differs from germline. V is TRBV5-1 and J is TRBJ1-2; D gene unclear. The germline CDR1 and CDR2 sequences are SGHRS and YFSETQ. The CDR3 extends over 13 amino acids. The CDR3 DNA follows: TGCGCCAGCACCATAGAGTCGAGATATGACTACACCTTC. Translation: CASTIESRYDYTF.

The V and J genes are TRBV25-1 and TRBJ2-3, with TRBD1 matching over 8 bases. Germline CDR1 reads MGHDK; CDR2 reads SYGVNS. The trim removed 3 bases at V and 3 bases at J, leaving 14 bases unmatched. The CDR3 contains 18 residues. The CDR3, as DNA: TGTGCCAGCAGTGACAACAGCGTTACGGACAGGGTGACAGATACGCAGTATTTT. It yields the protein CASSDNSVTDRVTDTQYF.

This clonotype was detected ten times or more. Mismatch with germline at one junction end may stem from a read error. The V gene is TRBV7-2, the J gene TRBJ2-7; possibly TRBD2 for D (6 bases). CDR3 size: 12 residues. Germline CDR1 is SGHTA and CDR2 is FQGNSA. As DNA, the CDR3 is TGTGCCAGCAGCCGGGACTCCTCCGAGCAGTACTTC. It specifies CASSRDSSEQYF.

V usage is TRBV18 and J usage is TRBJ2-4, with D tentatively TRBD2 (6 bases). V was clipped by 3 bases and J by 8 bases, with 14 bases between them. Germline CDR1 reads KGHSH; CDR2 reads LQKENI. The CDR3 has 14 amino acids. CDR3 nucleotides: TGTGCCAGCTCACCGCAGGGATGGGGGGACATTCAGTACTTC. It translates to CASSPQGWGDIQYF.